This T cell receptor (beta chain) was sequenced for a study of blood T cell repertoires in COVID-19. Study as a whole: Italy, Spain and the United States were the sources of the convalescent and acute COVID-19 samples. Sources were T cells, B-cell-depleted T cells, or PBMCs; the material itself was cDNA or gDNA.

Source study methods: Reference gene primer amplification yielded estimated nucleated cell counts. The table came from immunoSEQ multiplex PCR; TCRdb's copy has only in-frame clones and leaves some out. V and J calls and clone size are those listed in that table; D and trimming were worked out from the DNA. Of approximately 100,000 clones listed, nearly 90% were seen once; the top ten hold 3% to 3.5%. The germline V gene has CDR1 SGHTA and CDR2 FQGNSA. This CDR3 comprises 16 residues. The ends lost 4 bases at V and 6 bases at J; junction bases unmatched: 6. This receptor was obtained from a man aged 50 to 60 in a cohort sampled during active COVID-19. The V call is TRBV7-2, the J call TRBJ2-1, with 13 bases lining up with TRBD2. Input material: peripheral blood. CDR3 in DNA: TGTGCCAGCAGCTACCGGACTAGCGGGGGTGCCAATGAGCAGTTCTTC. It is translated as CASSYRTSGGANEQFF.